Following are 6 T cell receptor beta chains from one sample sequenced in a study of tissue T cells after allogeneic stem cell transplantation. Some clones are missing from TCRdb's copy, which holds only in-frame ones; the method was immunoSEQ multiplex PCR. The sample contains about 17,000 clones, about three quarters of which appear only once. The sample was spleen. These receptors all come from a female BALB/c mouse in good health. Strain haplotype at MHC: H2-d.

Turning to this clone: These gene names are mouse names. The CDR3 end falls 1 residue outside the read, so it is completed with the germline J gene. This chain uses TRBV13-3 with TRBJ2-4; no firm D call. This CDR3 region has 12 residues. Trimming pared 3 bases from V and 6 bases from J, leaving 8 bases between. The V gene's germline CDR1 is NNHDY and CDR2 SYVADS. This CDR3 is CASSGPKNTLYF. Incomplete CDR3 DNA: TGTGCCAGCAGTGGACCGAAGAACACCTTGTAC.

This clone has more than one count but fewer than ten. Gene names refer to mouse genes. The read halts 1 residue ahead of the CDR3 end, with the missing end drawn from the germline J gene. The gene calls are TRBV19 and TRBJ2-7; 10 bases agree with TRBD2. Trimming removed 4 bases from V and 7 bases from J; junction bases left unmatched: 8. The germline CDR1 and CDR2 sequences are FNHDT and SITEND (reference sequence). This CDR3 is built from 14 residues. Partial CDR3 DNA: TGTGCCAGCAGTCAGGGACTGGGGCGAGGGGAACAGTAC. The encoded protein is CASSQGLGRGEQY. In full, the CDR3 is CASSQGLGRGEQYF.

This clone came up a few times. The gene names given are mouse names. The observed sequence ends 1 residue before the CDR3 terminus, with the missing tail filled in from the germline J gene. The chain uses TRBV29 and TRBJ1-4, with D unclear. CDR3 length equals 16 residues. Germline values: CDR1 MSHET, CDR2 SYDVDS. V lost 2 bases, J lost 6 bases, and 16 bases lay in between. Incomplete CDR3 DNA: TGTGCTAGCAGTTTACGAGGGAAGGATAAGGACGAAAGATTATTT. This encodes CASSLRGKDKDERLF. The CDR3 in full is CASSLRGKDKDERLFF.

This clone is a singleton in its sample. The gene names here belong to mouse. The sequence runs out 1 residue before the end of the CDR3; the remainder is reconstructed from the germline J gene. This chain uses TRBV13-3 with TRBJ1-5; the D gene is possibly TRBD1 (6 bases). CDR3 length equals 15 residues. Germline values: CDR1 NNHDY, CDR2 SYVADS. V gave up 2 bases and J gave up 1 base, with 10 bases separating them. The CDR3 DNA, read in part, is TGTGCCAGCAGTGAGGGGGGCGGAAACAACCAGGCTCCGCTT. Translated, it gives CASSEGGGNNQAPL. The CDR3 in full is CASSEGGGNNQAPLF.

Of note for this clone: The listed genes are named as in mouse. Coverage ceases 1 residue before the CDR3 finishes, and the germline J gene fills in the end. The chain has TRBV13-3 and TRBJ1-2; D remains unclear. The CDR3 is made up of 13 amino acids. In germline, CDR1 is NNHDY, CDR2 SYVADS. The V end lost 1 base, the J end lost 0 bases, and 4 bases lay between the germline ends. CDR3 sequence reads: CASSDTANSDYTF. The CDR3 bases that were read are TGTGCCAGCAGTGATACAGCAAACTCCGACTACACC.

Regarding this clone: Gene names denote mouse genes. The read ends 1 residue before the CDR3 terminus; that terminus is restored from the germline J gene. The chain carries TRBV13-1 and TRBJ2-5, with 8 bases lining up with TRBD2. The V gene end was trimmed by 6 bases and the J gene end by 2 bases; junction bases not matched to a gene: 2. The CDR3 is 13 amino acids. Germline-derived CDR1 and CDR2 are NSHNY and SYGAGN. The DNA read from the CDR3 is TGTGCCAGCACCGGGGGGGCCCAAGACACCCAGTAC. Encoded protein: CASTGGAQDTQY. The whole CDR3 protein is CASTGGAQDTQYF.